These 21 T cell receptor beta chains share one sample of origin, sequenced in a study of blood T cell repertoires in COVID-19. Only in-frame clones appear in the TCRdb table, and some are missing; sequencing was by immunoSEQ multiplex PCR. The sample consists of about 31,000 clones, about 90% of them appearing once. The material sequenced was peripheral blood. The receptors shown here come from a human donor in a cohort sampled during active COVID-19.

V is TRBV9 and J is TRBJ1-6; TRBD1 might be the D (6 bases). Germline CDR1 SGDLS, CDR2 YYNGEE. This CDR3 contains 16 residues. With 3 bases removed from V and 7 bases from J, the gap between germline ends came to 17 bases. CDR3 amino acids: CASSALGQGKNSPLHF. CDR3 sequence (DNA): TGTGCCAGCAGCGCCCTAGGGCAGGGGAAAAATTCACCCCTCCACTTT. Full variable domain (missing parts from reference TRBV9 and TRBJ1-6): DSGVTQTPKHLITATGQRVTLRCSPRSGDLSVYWYQQSLDQGLQFLIQYYNGEERAKGNILERFSAQQFPDLHSELNLSSLELGDSALYFCASSALGQGKNSPLHFGNGTRLTVT.

This clone was picked up one time. The chain joins TRBV30 to TRBJ1-3; D uncertain. The germline V gene encodes CDR1 GTSNPN and CDR2 SVGIG (reference sequence). V was shortened by 4 bases and J by 0 bases, with 13 bases between the two germline ends. CDR3 length: 15 amino acids. CDR3 loop: CAWISRRDSGNTIYF. CDR3 bases: TGTGCCTGGATCTCGCGACGGGACTCTGGAAACACCATATATTTT.

This clone has a handful of counts. This chain links TRBV6-1 with TRBJ1-2, with D possibly being TRBD1 (6 bases). Germline V gives CDR1 MNHNS, CDR2 SASEGT. The CDR3 extends over 16 amino acids. V lost 2 bases and J lost 0, with 13 bases in between. CDR3 DNA sequence: TGTGCCAGCAGTGAACAGCGTGAGGGGGCTAACTATGGCTACACCTTC. Protein: CASSEQREGANYGYTF.

The chain uses TRBV7-6 and TRBJ2-2; D is perhaps TRBD1 (6 bases). The V gene lost 7 bases and the J gene lost 3 bases, with 15 bases spanning the gap. This CDR3 has 15 residues. CDR1 is SGHVS and CDR2 is FNYEAQ in the germline V gene. CDR3 sequence: CASTPETGDTGELFF. CDR3 bases: TGTGCCAGCACCCCGGAGACAGGAGACACCGGGGAGCTGTTTTTT.

This sequence joins TRBV9 and TRBJ1-1; unclear D gene. Trimming removed 0 bases from V and 5 bases from J, with 8 bases in between. From germline, CDR1 is SGDLS and CDR2 YYNGEE. This CDR3 spans 13 amino acids. The CDR3 loop is CASSVDIKTEAFF. For the CDR3, the DNA is TGTGCCAGCAGCGTAGACATAAAGACTGAAGCTTTCTTT.

Of note for this clone: An end of the junction does not agree with germline; a read error may underlie this. The V and J genes are TRBV20-1 and TRBJ2-5; 7 nucleotides agree with TRBD1. CDR3 length equals 11 residues. The germline gives CDR1 DFQATT, CDR2 SNEGSKA (reference sequence). The chain's CDR3 is CSARAGGTQYF. The CDR3 DNA is TGCAGTGCCAGAGCAGGGGGGACCCAGTACTTC.

The V and J genes are TRBV6-4 and TRBJ2-1; D perhaps matches TRBD1 (8 bases). CDR3 size: 18 residues. CDR1 is MRHNA and CDR2 is SNTAGT in the germline V gene. V lost 3 bases, J lost 5 bases, and 23 bases lay in between. The CDR3 DNA is TGTGCCAGCAGTGAAAGGGAGGACAGGGAGGGGATACACAATGAGCAGTTCTTC. It translates to CASSEREDREGIHNEQFF.

The chain has TRBV18 and TRBJ1-5, with D tentatively TRBD1 (5 bases). CDR1 is KGHSH, CDR2 LQKENI, per germline. The CDR3 spans 17 residues. Deletions cut 2 bases from V and 9 bases from J, with 23 bases between. In DNA, the CDR3 is TGTGCCAGCTCACCAGGGGCCGTCGACACCCTTGGGCGGCCCCAGCATTTT. Translating gives CASSPGAVDTLGRPQHF.

J is TRBJ2-3 and V is TRBV6-5; D not certain. Per germline, CDR1 MNHEY and CDR2 SVGAGI. Trimming shortened V by 8 bases and J by 0 bases, and 12 bases separated the two germline ends. The CDR3 extends over 14 amino acids. The CDR3 region is CASRHPASTDTQYF. The CDR3 DNA is TGTGCCAGCCGACATCCAGCTAGCACAGATACGCAGTATTTT.

The chain recombines TRBV20-1 with TRBJ1-5, with D uncertain. V gave up 7 bases and J gave up 6 bases, with 10 bases separating them. The CDR3 consists of 11 residues. Germline lookup yields CDR1 DFQATT and CDR2 SNEGSKA (reference sequence). The CDR3 region is CSVGGGQPQHF. CDR3 coding DNA: TGCAGTGTTGGAGGAGGTCAGCCCCAGCATTTT.

The chain has TRBV19 and TRBJ1-6, with 8 bases aligning to TRBD1. V lost 6 bases and J lost 9; bases outside the gene matches: 10. Germline V gene sequence: CDR1 LNHDA, CDR2 SQIVND (reference sequence). CDR3 size: 15 residues. The CDR3 coding sequence is TGTGCCAGTAGCCTCTTGAGGACAGGGTCTTCACCCCTCCACTTT. It translates to CASSLLRTGSSPLHF.

In DNA, the CDR3 is TGCAGTGCTAGTCAGGGACAGGGGGCCTATGGCTACACCTTC. The encoded protein is CSASQGQGAYGYTF. This chain links TRBV20-1 with TRBJ1-2; 12 bases map to TRBD1. CDR3 size: 14 residues. Germline trimming cut 3 bases from V and 4 bases from J; bases unmatched to any gene: 3. Germline V gene lookup returns CDR1 DFQATT and CDR2 SNEGSKA (reference sequence).

The V gene is TRBV18, the J gene TRBJ1-2; TRBD1 matches 7 bases. Trimming at V came to 6 bases and at J to 3 bases, leaving 10 bases not matched to a gene. Germline-derived CDR1 and CDR2 are KGHSH and LQKENI. This CDR3 has 15 amino acids. The CDR3 loop is CASSHGQERDYGYTF. As DNA, the CDR3 is TGTGCCAGCTCCCACGGACAGGAGAGAGACTATGGCTACACCTTC.

The genes are TRBV7-2 and TRBJ2-7; tentatively, D is TRBD2 (6 bases). The CDR3 has 13 amino acids. V lost 4 bases and J lost 7, with 14 bases in between. Germline V lookup: CDR1 SGHTA, CDR2 FQGNSA. In DNA form, the CDR3 reads TGTGCCAGCAGCTGGGGCGGGGTAGGGGAGCAGTACGTC. This gives the protein CASSWGGVGEQYV.

The chain has TRBV27 and TRBJ1-1; the match to TRBD1 covers 7 bases. With 8 bases clipped from V and 3 bases from J, the junction kept 6 bases outside the gene matches. The germline V gene encodes CDR1 MNHEY and CDR2 SMNVEV (reference sequence). The CDR3 loop spans 13 amino acids. CDR3 coding DNA: TGTGCCAGCGGCCAACAGGGGTACACTGAAGCTTTCTTT. Translated: CASGQQGYTEAFF.

The rearrangement uses TRBV27 and TRBJ1-5; 8 nucleotides agree with TRBD1. V shed 5 bases and J 4 bases; nucleotides not matched to a gene: 7. The CDR3 runs to 15 residues. Germline V gives CDR1 MNHEY, CDR2 SMNVEV (reference sequence). CDR3 loop: CASSTGTGLNQPQHF. CDR3 coding DNA: TGTGCCAGCAGTACCGGGACAGGCCTTAATCAGCCCCAGCATTTT.

The chain couples TRBV18 to TRBJ1-2; D is possibly TRBD1 (6 bases). Trimming left V 4 bases short and J 4 bases short, with 10 bases between. This CDR3 is 13 amino acids long. Germline CDR1 reads KGHSH; CDR2 reads LQKENI. This chain's CDR3 is CASSLRDTYGYTF. CDR3 nucleotides: TGTGCCAGCTCACTACGGGACACCTATGGCTACACCTTC.

This rearrangement joins TRBV5-1 to TRBJ2-7, with D uncertain. The germline V gene has CDR1 SGHRS and CDR2 YFSETQ. This CDR3 comprises 14 residues. V lost 0 bases, J lost 4 bases, and 11 bases lay in between. The CDR3 nucleotides are TGCGCCAGCAGCTTGGGGTCAGGTGTTTACGAGCAGTACGTC. Residues: CASSLGSGVYEQYV.

The chain recombines TRBV27 with TRBJ1-2; tentative D call: TRBD1 (6 bases). V was trimmed by 5 bases and J by 4 bases, leaving 11 bases between them. The germline V gene has CDR1 MNHEY and CDR2 SMNVEV (reference sequence). This CDR3 has 13 amino acids. The chain's CDR3 is CASSRTATYGYTF. For the CDR3, the DNA is TGTGCCAGCAGTCGGACAGCTACCTATGGCTACACCTTC.

This rearrangement joins TRBV6-5 to TRBJ1-6; D ambiguous. The CDR3 loop spans 14 amino acids. Germline CDR1 reads MNHEY; CDR2 reads SVGAGI. Trimming pared 8 bases from V and 2 bases from J, leaving 10 bases between. The chain's CDR3 is CASRGGTYNSPLHF. For the CDR3, the DNA is TGTGCCAGCCGAGGAGGGACCTATAATTCACCCCTCCACTTT.

The rearrangement joins TRBV28 to TRBJ1-1, with TRBD1 matching over 10 bases. Germline loops: CDR1 MDHEN, CDR2 SYDVKM. The CDR3 length is 14 residues. The trim removed 5 bases at V and 3 bases at J, leaving 3 bases unmatched. Here the CDR3 DNA reads TGTGCCAGCAGTCTCGGACAGGGGGACACTGAAGCTTTCTTT. The encoded protein is CASSLGQGDTEAFF.